This T cell receptor (beta chain) stems from a study of OX40 agonist ivuxolimab in advanced cancers. About the study: Partial responses were achieved by three patients: one hepatocellular carcinoma, two cutaneous melanoma.

Clones were sequenced by immunoSEQ multiplex PCR, and TCRdb holds only the in-frame ones, with some missing. The top ten clones hold around 9.6% of a sample with tens of thousands of clones, around 94% of them seen once. The CDR3 totals 15 residues. The germline CDR1 and CDR2 sequences are SNHLY and FYNNEI. V gave up 2 bases and J gave up 0 bases, with 8 bases separating them. Findings and limits, study-wide: Undetermined was the antigen specificity of the expanded peripheral T cells. Low normalized T-cell clonal expansion was also seen in some nonresponders.

Exclusion applied to patients with autoimmune disease history or systemic immunosuppression. This clone came up a few times. What it binds is unknown. The material was CD4+ or CD8+ T cells sorted from blood, obtained in a trial of the OX40 agonist ivuxolimab. The V call is TRBV2, the J call TRBJ1-5, with D unclear. The source is an adult with an advanced solid tumor such as melanoma, head and neck, liver or kidney cancer. The CDR3 region has the DNA TGTGCCAGCAGTGAACCACCTGATAGCAATCAGCCCCAGCATTTT. Translation gives CASSEPPDSNQPQHF.